The entry that follows covers one T cell receptor beta chain sequence. The CDR3 sequence is 14 residues long. CDR1 is SGDLS, CDR2 YYNGEE, per germline. V was clipped by 2 bases and J by 5 bases; unmatched bases: 5. This specimen belongs to a study of blood T cell repertoires in COVID-19. The overall study: Collection of acute and convalescent COVID-19 samples took place in the United States, Italy and Spain. From T cells, B-cell-depleted T cells, or PBMCs came the material, which was cDNA or gDNA.

In the original workflow: Quantification of nucleated cells was approximated via reference gene primer amplification. The repertoire was sequenced with immunoSEQ multiplex PCR; TCRdb's copy has only in-frame clones and lacks some. The V and J calls and clone size come from that table; D and trimming were worked out from the DNA. Of 35,000 to 40,000 clones listed, 80% to 90% are singletons. The chain uses TRBV9 and TRBJ2-7; TRBD1 matches 9 bases. The TCR was taken from a man in his 70s with acute or convalescent COVID-19. The material sequenced was peripheral blood. This CDR3 reads CASSVGQGLNEQYF. The CDR3 DNA reads TGTGCCAGCAGCGTTGGACAGGGGCTCAACGAGCAGTACTTC.